Listed below are T cell receptor beta chains from one sample, sequenced in a study of T cells in Graves' hyperthyroidism and ophthalmopathy. TCRdb reanalysed the multiplex PCR reads using MiXCR and keeps one entry per CDR3 protein. The sample yields more than 300,000 distinct CDR3 sequences, about a sixth seen once. Sequencing used blood. All receptors derive from a woman in her 30s with Graves' hyperthyroidism that later progressed to Graves' ophthalmopathy. Each CDR3 is given with its conserved first and last residue. A D gene is named only where the DNA matches it firmly. Expanded clones get a size class; other rows say once, few or many, or leave the size out.

v_gene	abundance	d_gene	j_gene	CDR3aa	CDR3nt
TRBV28	many	NA	TRBJ2-7	CASTEIPGRHEQYF	TGTGCCAGCACAGAAATCCCAGGGCGGCACGAGCAGTACTTC
TRBV20-1	NA	TRBD2	TRBJ2-3	CSARGIGLAEISADTQYF	TGCAGTGCTAGAGGGATTGGACTAGCGGAGATTAGCGCAGATACGCAGTATTTT
TRBV7-9	NA	NA	TRBJ2-2	CASSFQLPTRLETNTGELFF	TGTGCCAGCAGCTTTCAGCTACCTACTCGGCTAGAAACAAACACCGGGGAGCTGTTTTTT
TRBV5-4	NA	NA	TRBJ2-5	CASSLEYKMQETQYF	TGTGCCAGCAGCTTAGAATACAAGATGCAAGAGACCCAGTACTTC
TRBV29-1	many	TRBD1	TRBJ2-3	CSVENTGGEADTQYF	TGCAGCGTTGAAAATACAGGGGGCGAGGCAGATACGCAGTATTTT
TRBV5-1	NA	TRBD1	TRBJ2-7	CASSFGQGGTYEQYF	TGCGCCAGCAGCTTCGGACAGGGCGGAACCTACGAGCAGTACTTC
TRBV28	NA	NA	TRBJ2-1	CASSFRGLVGNEQFF	TGTGCCAGCAGTTTCCGCGGCTTAGTGGGGAATGAGCAGTTCTTC
TRBV19	NA	NA	TRBJ1-5	CASSMWGDQPQHF	TGTGCCAGTAGTATGTGGGGGGATCAGCCCCAGCATTTT
TRBV2	many	NA	TRBJ1-4	CATGRDYNEKLFF	TGTGCCACCGGCAGGGATTATAATGAAAAACTGTTTTTT
TRBV20-1	NA	NA	TRBJ2-1	CSARSPRALYNEQFF	TGCAGTGCTAGAAGTCCCAGGGCATTATACAATGAGCAGTTCTTC
TRBV15	few	TRBD2	TRBJ2-7	CATSSGGGSYEQYF	TGTGCCACCAGCAGCGGCGGGGGGAGTTACGAGCAGTACTTC
TRBV27	few	TRBD2	TRBJ2-3	CASSLWKRGHSGSLTDTQYF	TGTGCCAGCAGTCTATGGAAAAGAGGGCATAGCGGGAGTTTGACAGATACGCAGTATTTT
TRBV11-2	NA	NA	TRBJ1-3	CASSFVGAGNTIYF	TGTGCCAGCAGCTTCGTTGGGGCTGGAAACACCATATATTTT
TRBV7-9	many	NA	TRBJ2-5	CASSLAGAAKETQYF	TGTGCCAGCAGCTTAGCGGGGGCCGCGAAAGAGACCCAGTACTTC
TRBV12-3/TRBV12-4	NA	TRBD1	TRBJ1-4	CASSLPGDRKEKLFF	TGTGCCAGCAGTTTGCCGGGGGACAGGAAGGAAAAACTGTTTTTT
TRBV5-6	few	TRBD2	TRBJ2-3	CASSLGTSGYTDTQYF	TGTGCCAGCAGCTTGGGCACTAGCGGGTATACAGATACGCAGTATTTT
TRBV10-1	NA	NA	TRBJ1-6	CASRMDVHSPLHF	TGCGCCAGCAGGATGGACGTCCATTCACCCCTCCACTTT
TRBV29-1	many	TRBD1	TRBJ1-1	CSVVSGGGTEAFF	TGCAGCGTTGTATCAGGGGGAGGCACTGAAGCTTTCTTT
TRBV28	many	TRBD2	TRBJ2-5	CASSYPAGQETQYF	TGTGCCAGCAGTTATCCAGCGGGACAAGAGACCCAGTACTTC
TRBV6-1	many	TRBD1	TRBJ1-1	CASSELTGVHTEAFF	TGTGCCAGCAGTGAGTTAACAGGGGTTCACACTGAAGCTTTCTTT
TRBV6-5	NA	NA	TRBJ2-7	CASSYSGTLANEQYF	TGTGCCAGCAGTTACTCCGGGACATTAGCGAACGAGCAGTACTTC
TRBV27	NA	TRBD1	TRBJ2-1	CASSLTTGGEDEQFF	TGTGCCAGCAGTTTAACGACAGGGGGTGAAGATGAGCAGTTCTTC
TRBV5-1	NA	NA	TRBJ1-1	CASSFLPESGEAFF	TGCGCCAGCAGCTTTTTGCCCGAGTCGGGTGAAGCTTTCTTT
TRBV27	many	NA	TRBJ2-2	CASSTIGLDYTGELFF	TGTGCCAGCAGTACTATCGGGCTAGATTACACCGGGGAGCTGTTTTTT
TRBV10-3	many	TRBD1	TRBJ2-5	CAIRDRGRETQYF	TGTGCCATCAGAGACAGGGGGCGAGAGACCCAGTACTTC
TRBV19	NA	NA	TRBJ2-1	CASSSGIVANEQFF	TGTGCCAGTAGTAGCGGGATAGTAGCGAATGAGCAGTTCTTC
TRBV12-5	once	TRBD1	TRBJ2-5	CASGLVLFGQGRLAQETQYF	TGTGCTAGTGGTTTGGTTTTATTCGGACAGGGTCGATTGGCCCAAGAGACCCAGTACTTC
TRBV29-1	few	NA	TRBJ2-2	CSVTGQYTGELFF	TGCAGCGTTACCGGACAGTACACCGGGGAGCTGTTTTTT
TRBV6-1	many	TRBD2	TRBJ2-7	CASSYTGGTYEQYF	TGTGCCAGCAGTTACACGGGGGGGACCTACGAGCAGTACTTC
TRBV3-1	NA	TRBD1	TRBJ1-1	CASSEALTGRANTEAFF	TGTGCCAGCAGCGAAGCCCTGACAGGGCGGGCGAACACTGAAGCTTTCTTT
TRBV29-1	many	NA	TRBJ1-2	CSAYREYGYTF	TGCAGCGCTTACAGGGAATATGGCTACACCTTC
TRBV25-1	many	TRBD2	TRBJ2-1	CASSAPGLHTTEQFF	TGTGCCAGCAGTGCACCGGGACTACATACTACTGAGCAGTTCTTC
TRBV4-1	few	TRBD2	TRBJ2-7	CASSLPLADEQYF	TGCGCCAGCAGCTTGCCCCTAGCGGACGAGCAGTACTTC
TRBV6-5	few	NA	TRBJ1-4	CASSYPQDEGEKLFF	TGTGCCAGCAGTTACCCACAGGATGAGGGTGAAAAACTGTTTTTT
TRBV20-1	many	NA	TRBJ2-7	CSARAIDGPYEQYF	TGCAGTGCTAGAGCCATCGACGGCCCCTACGAGCAGTACTTC
TRBV28	many	NA	TRBJ2-7	CASSFGVWLAASYEQYF	TGTGCCAGCAGTTTCGGGGTTTGGTTGGCAGCCTCCTACGAGCAGTACTTC
TRBV7-6	NA	NA	TRBJ2-5	CASSSGVGKTQYF	TGTGCCAGCAGTTCAGGGGTAGGGAAGACCCAGTACTTC
TRBV30	many	NA	TRBJ2-5	CAWRSRGLIEETQYF	TGTGCCTGGAGGAGTCGAGGACTTATTGAAGAGACCCAGTACTTC
TRBV27	NA	TRBD1	TRBJ1-5	CASSRGVSNQPQHF	TGTGCCAGCAGCAGGGGGGTGAGCAATCAGCCCCAGCATTTT
TRBV13	once	NA	TRBJ2-7	CVSSLGLGTVYEQYF	TGTGTCAGCAGCTTAGGCCTTGGGACCGTTTACGAGCAGTACTTC
TRBV3-1	NA	TRBD1	TRBJ1-1	CASSQVQGAEAFF	TGTGCCAGCAGCCAAGTACAGGGGGCTGAAGCTTTCTTT
TRBV7-9	many	NA	TRBJ1-1	CASSSASRSNTEAFF	TGTGCCAGCAGCTCTGCCTCCCGGTCGAACACTGAAGCTTTCTTT
TRBV20-1	NA	TRBD2	TRBJ2-1	CSAGGLAGGSNEQFF	TGCAGTGCTGGGGGCCTAGCGGGGGGGAGCAATGAGCAGTTCTTC
TRBV20-1	many	NA	TRBJ2-2	CSANNRRTNTGELFF	TGCAGTGCTAACAATCGACGGACGAACACCGGGGAGCTGTTTTTT